This TCR beta chain was identified during a study of blood T cell repertoires in COVID-19. Data came from immunoSEQ multiplex PCR; TCRdb stores just in-frame clones and leaves some out. The profile shows 160,000 or so clones, more than 85% of them singletons. The CDR3 covers 15 residues. V was pared by 6 bases and J by 5 bases, with 6 bases of the junction left unmatched. CDR1 MNHNY and CDR2 SVGAGI come from the germline V gene (reference sequence). Material for sequencing was peripheral blood. The clonotype was recovered from a woman in her sixties or seventies with acute or convalescent COVID-19. The chain has TRBV6-6 and TRBJ2-3; 12 bases map to TRBD2. The CDR3 DNA sequence: TGTGCCAGCAGCAGACTAGCGGGGGTGGGAGATACGCAGTATTTT. Translating it yields CASSRLAGVGDTQYF.